Presented here are 22 T cell receptor beta chains from one specimen sequenced in a study of spatial heterogeneity in lung cancer. Described time point: sample taken at primary tumor resection. The study sequenced unsorted whole RNA from tumor, nontumor lung or frozen PBMC. TCRdb ran MiXCR on the 5' RACE reads and lists one entry per CDR3 protein. The sample lists tens of thousands of distinct CDR3 sequences, about 4.5% occurring once. The sample in question was PBMCs, obtained at surgery. The receptors come from a male donor with early-stage non-small cell lung cancer.

The table lists this clonotype with many counts. The V gene is TRBV28, the J gene TRBJ1-2; no reliable D call. Germline loops: CDR1 MDHEN, CDR2 SYDVKM. The V end lost 6 bases, the J end lost 3 bases, and 5 bases lay between the germline ends. CDR3 length: 11 amino acids. CDR3 bases: TGTGCCAGCAGCTCTTACTATGGCTACACCTTC. Amino acid sequence: CASSSYYGYTF.

In this sample, this clonotype turned up many times. The chain has TRBV7-9 and TRBJ2-1; 8 nucleotides agree with TRBD2. The CDR3 spans 17 residues. V lost 5 bases and J lost 2; bases outside the gene matches: 11. Germline CDR1 is SEHNR and CDR2 is FQNEAQ (reference sequence). CDR3 nucleotides: TGTGCCAGCAGCCACCCCCCGGGGACTAGACCCTACAATGAGCAGTTCTTC. It encodes CASSHPPGTRPYNEQFF.

This clonotype was detected many times. V is TRBV20-1 and J is TRBJ2-2, with 9 bases fitting TRBD2. This CDR3 is 16 amino acids long. J lost 2 bases, V lost 1 base, and 5 bases had no gene match. From germline, CDR1 is DFQATT and CDR2 SNEGSKA (reference sequence). The CDR3 DNA reads as TGCAGTGCTAGAGGGCTAGCGGGGCTAAACACCGGGGAGCTGTTTTTT. Its translation: CSARGLAGLNTGELFF.

This clonotype was observed at least ten times. V gene TRBV12-3 or TRBV12-4 combines with J gene TRBJ2-5, with 9 bases lining up with TRBD1. The CDR3 loop spans 17 amino acids. V shed 6 bases and J 1 base; nucleotides not matched to a gene: 12. The CDR3 reads CASSPTGGFRSQETQYF. The CDR3 DNA follows: TGTGCCAGCAGCCCTACAGGGGGCTTTCGGAGCCAAGAGACCCAGTACTTC.

This clonotype was counted at least ten times. This chain joins TRBV15 and TRBJ2-5; 7 nucleotides match TRBD2. CDR1 LNHNV and CDR2 YYDKDF come from the germline V gene (reference sequence). V shed 6 bases, J shed 5 bases, and the junction held 6 bases outside the gene matches. This CDR3 is 13 amino acids long. The CDR3 region has the DNA TGTGCCACCAGAGACGGGGGGTCGGAGACCCAGTACTTC. The encoded protein is CATRDGGSETQYF.

V usage is TRBV19 and J usage is TRBJ2-7; D is possibly TRBD1 (6 bases). CDR1 and CDR2 (germline): LNHDA, SQIVND (reference sequence). Trimming removed 3 bases at V and 2 bases at J, with 14 bases between. The CDR3 extends over 15 amino acids. The CDR3 coding sequence is TGTGCCAGTAGTATGGGGGCAGACGGAGCCTACGAGCAGTACTTC. Amino acids: CASSMGADGAYEQYF.

In this sample, this clonotype turned up many times. The V and J genes are TRBV7-3 and TRBJ2-7; 10 bases are a match to TRBD2. CDR1 is SGHTA and CDR2 is FQGTGA in the germline V gene. The CDR3 runs 15 residues. The V segment lost 3 bases and the J segment 6 bases; nucleotides outside the gene matches: 8. CDR3 in DNA: TGTGCCAGCAGCTTGGAGTCTAGCGGGAGTGGCGAGCAGTACTTC. It translates to CASSLESSGSGEQYF.

In its sample, this clonotype was seen many times. This chain links TRBV28 with TRBJ2-7; the D gene is possibly TRBD2 (6 bases). CDR1 and CDR2 from the germline V gene are MDHEN and SYDVKM. This CDR3 contains 12 residues. V was pared by 9 bases and J by 4 bases, with 13 bases between. The DNA for the CDR3 is TGTGCCAGTTGGACGGAGGGGTACGAGCAGTACTTC. Translated: CASWTEGYEQYF. Using reference TRBV28 and TRBJ2-7 for the parts outside the CDR3, the full variable domain is DVKVTQSSRYLVKRTGEKVFLECVQDMDHENMFWYRQDPGLGLRLIYFSYDVKMKEKGDIPEGYSVSREKKERFSLILESASTNQTSMYLCASWTEGYEQYFGPGTRLTVT.

At least ten counts were recorded for this clonotype. The gene calls are TRBV20-1 and TRBJ1-5, with 11 bases matching TRBD1. Germline V gives CDR1 DFQATT, CDR2 SNEGSKA (reference sequence). This CDR3 region has 16 residues. V lost 2 bases, J lost 3 bases, and 6 bases stayed unmatched. As DNA, the CDR3 is TGCAGTGCTAGACGCGGGACAGGGGGACCCAATCAGCCCCAGCATTTT. Its translation: CSARRGTGGPNQPQHF.

This clonotype was recorded many times. V usage is TRBV20-1 and J usage is TRBJ2-7; the D gene is possibly TRBD2 (6 bases). V lost 7 bases and J lost 6, with 19 bases in between. CDR1 and CDR2 from the germline V gene are DFQATT and SNEGSKA (reference sequence). The CDR3 has 13 residues. CDR3 protein: CSERSLRGSEQYF. The CDR3 DNA reads as TGCAGTGAGAGGTCCCTACGGGGGTCCGAGCAGTACTTC.

This clonotype was detected ten times or more. This chain connects TRBV7-3 to TRBJ2-3; 8 bases line up with TRBD2. Germline CDR1 and CDR2: SGHTA and FQGTGA. V lost 6 bases and J lost 5; bases outside the gene matches: 10. This CDR3 comprises 15 residues. The DNA for the CDR3 is TGTGCCAGCAGAGTAAGCGGGAGTCGGGAAGATACGCAGTATTTT. Translation: CASRVSGSREDTQYF.

This clonotype has ten or more counts. The chain combines TRBV10-3 with TRBJ2-1; 11 bases fit TRBD2. Germline loops: CDR1 ENHRY, CDR2 SYGVKD. The CDR3 sequence is 14 residues long. With 6 bases clipped from V and 7 bases from J, the junction kept 5 bases outside the gene matches. CDR3 sequence: CAIRSLAGVNEQFF. The CDR3 DNA reads TGTGCCATCAGGTCACTAGCGGGGGTAAATGAGCAGTTCTTC.

In this sample, this clonotype turned up many times. V is TRBV18 and J is TRBJ2-1, with TRBD2 identical over 8 bases. With 3 bases clipped from V and 5 bases from J, the junction kept 9 bases outside the gene matches. This CDR3 is 16 amino acids long. Germline loops: CDR1 KGHSH, CDR2 LQKENI. The CDR3 protein is CASSPRTSFLNNEQFF. CDR3 sequence (DNA): TGTGCCAGCTCACCTCGGACTAGCTTCCTGAACAATGAGCAGTTCTTC. The complete variable domain, with remaining parts taken from reference TRBV18 and TRBJ2-1, reads NAGVMQNPRHLVRRRGQEARLRCSPMKGHSHVYWYRQLPEEGLKFMVYLQKENIIDESGMPKERFSAEFPKEGPSILRIQQVVRGDSAAYFCASSPRTSFLNNEQFFGPGTRLTVL.

This chain links TRBV7-8 with TRBJ1-4, with D maybe TRBD1 (5 bases). This CDR3 has 15 amino acids. Trimming removed 6 bases from V and 8 bases from J, with 19 bases in between. The germline V gene encodes CDR1 SGHVS and CDR2 FQNEAQ. In DNA, the CDR3 is TGTGCCAGCAGTTTTACAGGCGTCGGAGGGGAAAAACTGTTTTTT. Amino acids: CASSFTGVGGEKLFF.

This clonotype appeared many times. This rearrangement joins TRBV11-2 to TRBJ2-5; D unclear. The CDR3 has 12 amino acids. CDR1 and CDR2 (germline): SGHAT, FQNNGV. V shed 4 bases and J shed 4 bases, with 7 bases lying between them. CDR3 DNA: TGTGCCAGCAGCTCAGAAGGAGAGACCCAGTACTTC. It specifies CASSSEGETQYF. The whole variable domain, remainder taken from reference TRBV11-2 and TRBJ2-5, is EAGVAQSPRYKIIEKRQSVAFWCNPISGHATLYWYQQILGQGPKLLIQFQNNGVVDDSQLPKDRFSAERLKGVDSTLKIQPAKLEDSAVYLCASSSEGETQYFGPGTRLLVL.

This clonotype has just one count. A much larger clonotype is one base distant, so this may be a read error. V usage is TRBV7-8 and J usage is TRBJ2-5; 7 nucleotides line up with TRBD2. Germline lookup yields CDR1 SGHVS and CDR2 FQNEAQ. CDR3 length: 15 amino acids. The CDR3 loop reads CASSLARTRQETLYF. The DNA for the CDR3 is TGTGCCAGCAGCTTAGCCCGGACTAGACAAGAGACCCTGTACTTC.

In this sample, this clonotype turned up many times. The chain combines TRBV6-2 or TRBV6-3 with TRBJ1-1; D possibly corresponds to TRBD1 (6 bases). The CDR3 is made up of 14 amino acids. V shed 7 bases and J shed 4 bases, with 16 bases lying between them. CDR1 and CDR2 (germline): MNHEY, SVGEGT. The CDR3 spells CASKPGQLVTEAFF. DNA for the CDR3: TGTGCCAGCAAACCCGGACAGCTGGTCACTGAAGCTTTCTTT.

The rearrangement links TRBV30 to TRBJ2-4, with 7 bases fitting TRBD1. Germline trimming cut 3 bases from V and 8 bases from J; bases unmatched to any gene: 4. CDR3 size: 12 residues. CDR1 GTSNPN and CDR2 SVGIG come from the germline V gene (reference sequence). CDR3 region: CAWRGTVDIQYF. In DNA, the CDR3 is TGTGCCTGGAGGGGGACAGTGGACATTCAGTACTTC. The entire variable domain, with the rest obtained from reference TRBV30 and TRBJ2-4, is as follows: SQTIHQWPATLVQPVGSPLSLECTVEGTSNPNLYWYRQAAGRGLQLLFYSVGIGQISSEVPQNLSASRPQDRQFILSSKKLLLSDSGFYLCAWRGTVDIQYFGAGTRLSVL.

This clonotype was seen many times. The V gene is TRBV30, the J gene TRBJ2-2; possibly TRBD1 for D (6 bases). The germline V and J ends were trimmed by 0 bases and 3 bases, with 11 bases remaining between them. The length of the CDR3 is 15 residues. Germline V gene sequence: CDR1 GTSNPN, CDR2 SVGIG (reference sequence). CDR3 DNA: TGTGCCTGGAGTGTAACAGGGTCCGACACCGGGGAGCTGTTTTTT. Amino acid sequence: CAWSVTGSDTGELFF.

This clonotype was seen repeatedly, ten times or more. The chain is built from TRBV19 and TRBJ1-2; D ambiguous. Per the germline V gene, CDR1 is LNHDA and CDR2 is SQIVND (reference sequence). The CDR3 sequence is 14 residues long. V was clipped by 5 bases and J by 4 bases, with 14 bases between them. Written as DNA, the CDR3 is TGTGCCAGTAGTTACGGGAGAGTCTCCTATGGCTACACCTTC. Translated: CASSYGRVSYGYTF.

This clonotype was observed at least ten times. This chain connects TRBV4-3 to TRBJ2-3, with 8 bases fitting TRBD2. The length of the CDR3 is 17 residues. Germline V gene lookup returns CDR1 LGHNA and CDR2 YSLEER. J lost 4 bases, V lost 0 bases, and 9 bases had no gene match. DNA for the CDR3: TGCGCCAGCAGCCAAGATGGGCGAGCGGGAGCCCCAGATACGCAGTATTTT. As protein: CASSQDGRAGAPDTQYF.

This clonotype came up many times. The V gene is TRBV5-1, the J gene TRBJ2-1; no clear D. The germline V and J ends were trimmed by 1 base and 1 base, with 9 bases remaining between them. Germline V gene data show CDR1 as SGHRS and CDR2 as YFSETQ. The CDR3 has 15 residues. This CDR3 is CASSLPRTSYNEQFF. Here the CDR3 DNA reads TGCGCCAGCAGCTTGCCCAGGACGTCCTACAATGAGCAGTTCTTC.